This T cell receptor beta chain emerged from a study of blood T cell repertoires in COVID-19. For the study at large: Sites across the United States, Italy and Spain contributed samples from acute and convalescent COVID-19. T cells, B-cell-depleted T cells, or PBMCs supplied cDNA or gDNA.

Under the authors' procedure: Amplifying reference gene primers gave estimates of nucleated cell counts. Generated by immunoSEQ multiplex PCR, the TCRdb table keeps only in-frame clones and is missing some. V and J calls and clone size are those listed in that table; D and trimming were worked out from the DNA. This sample carries some 150,000 clones, under 85% of them seen once, and the ten largest clones take around 1.6%. From germline, CDR1 is ENHRY and CDR2 SYGVKD. There are 12 residues in the CDR3. The germline V and J ends were trimmed by 6 bases and 6 bases, with 12 bases remaining between them.

The source of this sequence is a human donor in a cohort sampled during active COVID-19. The chain uses TRBV10-3 and TRBJ2-7; maybe TRBD2 (5 bases). Input material: peripheral blood. CDR3 sequence reads: CAISSLRAEQYF. DNA for the CDR3: TGTGCCATCAGCTCCTTGCGGGCCGAGCAGTACTTC.